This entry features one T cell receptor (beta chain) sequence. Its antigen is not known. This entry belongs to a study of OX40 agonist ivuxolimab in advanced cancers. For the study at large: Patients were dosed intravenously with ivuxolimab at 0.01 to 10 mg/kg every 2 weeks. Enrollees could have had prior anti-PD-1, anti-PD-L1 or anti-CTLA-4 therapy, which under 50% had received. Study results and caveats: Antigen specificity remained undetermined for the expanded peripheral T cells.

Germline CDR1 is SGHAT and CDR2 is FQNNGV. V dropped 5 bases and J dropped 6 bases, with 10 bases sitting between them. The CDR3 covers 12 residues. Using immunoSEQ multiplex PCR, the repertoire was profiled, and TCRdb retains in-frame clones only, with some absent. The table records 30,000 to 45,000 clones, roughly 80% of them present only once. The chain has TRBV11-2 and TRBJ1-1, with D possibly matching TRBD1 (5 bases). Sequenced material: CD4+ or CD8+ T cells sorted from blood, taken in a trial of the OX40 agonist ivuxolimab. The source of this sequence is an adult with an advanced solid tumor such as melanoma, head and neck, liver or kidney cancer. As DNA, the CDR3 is TGTGCCAGCAGCCGTACAGGTTCTGAAGCTTTCTTT. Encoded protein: CASSRTGSEAFF.